This note documents a single TCR beta chain sequence. It lacks a known antigen. Base-call qualities are not available, and no considerably larger clone is one nucleotide away. The data belong to a study of blood T cell repertoires in COVID-19 (dated by TCRdb to 2018 to 2021). Broadly, across the study: Samples from collaborators originated in the United States, Italy and Spain and spanned both the acute and convalescent phases of COVID-19. HLA class I and class II types, where available, came from metadata supplied by the sample provider rather than from assay-based typing. The material from the prospective study consisted of cDNA or gDNA derived from T cells, B-cell-depleted T cells, or PBMCs. The repertoires were made available in a free public database intended to serve as a resource for research on the immune response to SARS-CoV-2. Sample metadata almost always included a de-identified subject ID, COVID-19 status, age in years and sex. The samples were drawn from two sources: the first 160 participants of the ongoing ImmuneRACE study, and 1,000 to 1,500 subjects contributed by 6 global collaborators. Subjects who had been exposed to COVID-19, were actively infected with it, or had recovered from it provided the deeply sampled blood TCRbeta repertoires that made up the dataset. The paper's findings and limits, for the study overall: How much clinical and demographic metadata was included differed by source and by participant, and the metadata was provided uncurated.

V has 7 bases trimmed and J has 11 bases trimmed; junction bases matching no gene number 10. Including the terminal cysteine and phenylalanine, the CDR3 comprises 13 residues. CDR3 DNA only is kept here, 39 bases in frame from base 1. Taken from the germline V gene, the CDR1 and CDR2 loops are SNHLY and FYNNEI. TCRbeta CDR3 regions were amplified from genomic DNA by means of the immunoSEQ Assay, a bias-controlled multiplex PCR. In the original analysis: Within the assay, amplification of reference gene primers was used to estimate how many nucleated cells each sample contained. Sequence reads were collapsed and filtered to measure the absolute abundance of every unique TCRbeta CDR3 rearrangement. For each sample, productive Simpson clonality was calculated by taking the square root of Simpson's diversity index across productive rearrangements. Held by TCRdb, this immuneACCESS table contains in-frame sequences only and omits some clones. Under half of the omission traces to an unresolved V gene where checked; the cause of the rest is unknown. The DNA gave D and trimming, while V, J and clone size come from that table. The sample records approximately 210,000 clones, more than 65% of which are singletons. The top ten hold about 3.6% of the sample.

Collaborating institutions collected whole blood in K2EDTA tubes following their own protocols. For TCRbeta analysis, collaborators shipped samples in one of three forms: frozen whole blood, isolated PBMCs, or DNA extracted from either of those sample types. This TCR was recovered from an elderly woman with acute or convalescent COVID-19. Sequences were obtained from peripheral blood. The chain couples TRBV2 to TRBJ2-5; TRBD2 aligns with 10 central bases. The DNA is TGTGCCAGCACCGTATCCTCGGGACTAGCGCAGTACTTC. Its amino acids are CASTVSSGLAQYF.